This record concerns one TCR beta chain sequence. Those who participated ranged in age from roughly 18 to 89 years and resided in some 24 US areas. Clinical history as reported by participants underpinned cohort assignment. The data stem from a study of blood T cell repertoires in COVID-19. Original processing notes: Counts of nucleated cells, estimated from reference gene primer amplification, were obtained. Sequencing used immunoSEQ multiplex PCR; TCRdb keeps in-frame clones, though not all of them. V, J and clone size reflect that table, while D and trimming were determined from the DNA. The sample includes a few hundred thousand clones, 75% to 85% of them seen just once. Germline CDR1 is MGHDK and CDR2 is SYGVNS. V shed 5 bases and J 3 bases; nucleotides not matched to a gene: 8. This CDR3 has 16 amino acids.

The rearrangement joins TRBV25-1 to TRBJ1-4; the match to TRBD1 covers 8 bases. Sequencing used PBMCs or T cells enriched from blood (not recorded which). The TCR sequence derives from a woman in her thirties or forties with acute COVID-19. CDR3 DNA: TGTGCCAGCAGTCTTCAGGGGGCCTCGCCTAATGAAAAACTGTTTTTT. Translated: CASSLQGASPNEKLFF.